The rows below give T cell receptor beta chains drawn from one sample of a study of T cell changes during pregnancy in multiple sclerosis. Clones were read by immunoSEQ multiplex PCR, and TCRdb kept only the in-frame ones, dropping some. The sample shows 110,000 or so clones, approximately 93% of them seen only once. Here the sequenced sample was peripheral blood, taken before pregnancy. Receptor source: a female donor with multiple sclerosis, enrolled in a pregnancy study. CDR3s include the opening cysteine and the closing phenylalanine or tryptophan. D genes are given only for firm matches. Size tells how often a clone was seen (once, few, many) or the class of an expanded clone, and some rows leave it out.

clone_size j_call d_call v_call cdr3_aa cdr3_nt
once TRBJ2-3 - TRBV5-8 CASSRRAPSTDTQYF TGTGCCAGCAGCCGGCGGGCGCCTAGCACAGATACGCAGTATTTT
- TRBJ1-5 TRBD1 TRBV5-8 CASSNDRAVNQPQHF TGTGCCAGCAGCAATGACAGGGCCGTCAATCAGCCCCAGCATTTT
- TRBJ2-1 TRBD2 TRBV7-3 CASSQWLADNNEQFF TGTGCCAGCAGCCAATGGCTAGCGGACAACAATGAGCAGTTCTTC
- TRBJ2-2 - TRBV4-1 CASSQDRSSGYANTGELFF TGCGCCAGCAGCCAAGATCGGAGTAGCGGATACGCGAACACCGGGGAGCTGTTTTTT
- TRBJ2-1 - TRBV7-3 CASSRGSYNEQFF TGTGCCAGCAGTCGCGGTTCTTACAATGAGCAGTTCTTC
- TRBJ2-1 - TRBV5-4 CASSLDQVTAYNEQFF TGTGCCAGCAGCTTAGACCAGGTAACCGCCTACAATGAGCAGTTCTTC
- TRBJ1-3 - TRBV9 CASSVGGDRSGNTIYF TGTGCCAGCAGCGTAGGGGGGGACCGCTCTGGAAACACCATATATTTT
- TRBJ2-1 TRBD1 TRBV5-1 CASSLKPGQGVYNEQFF TGCGCCAGCAGCCTAAAACCGGGACAGGGAGTCTACAATGAGCAGTTCTTC
- TRBJ2-5 TRBD2 TRBV30 CAWSGLAENQETQYF TGTGCCTGGAGTGGGCTAGCGGAAAATCAAGAGACCCAGTACTTC
once TRBJ2-3 TRBD2 TRBV7-2 CASSFQASGRGSTDTQYF TGTGCCAGCAGCTTTCAGGCTAGCGGGAGAGGAAGCACAGATACGCAGTATTTT
- TRBJ1-3 - TRBV19 CASSHQGNTIYF TGTGCCAGTAGCCATCAGGGAAACACCATATATTTT
- TRBJ2-5 TRBD2 TRBV6-1 CASSVFPPGGNPNQETQYF TGTGCCAGCAGTGTCTTCCCTCCGGGGGGTAACCCTAACCAAGAGACCCAGTACTTC
- TRBJ1-6 - TRBV10-3 CAISDGRGDSVSPLHF TGTGCCATCAGTGATGGACGGGGGGATTCGGTCTCACCCCTCCACTTT
- TRBJ2-7 TRBD2 TRBV11-2 CASSAGLAGVYEQYF TGTGCCAGCAGCGCGGGACTAGCGGGAGTCTACGAGCAGTACTTC
- TRBJ2-2 - TRBV2 CASSVQAVNTGELFF TGTGCCAGCAGTGTTCAGGCAGTTAACACCGGGGAGCTGTTTTTT
- TRBJ2-1 TRBD1 TRBV5-1 CASSLEGGREQFF TGCGCCAGCAGCTTGGAAGGGGGCAGGGAGCAGTTCTTC
few TRBJ1-2 - TRBV2 CASSEGQFYGYTF TGTGCCAGCAGTGAAGGACAGTTCTATGGCTACACCTTC
once TRBJ1-1 - TRBV7-8 CASRRAGLDTEAFF TGTGCCAGCAGGAGGGCGGGATTGGACACTGAAGCTTTCTTT
- TRBJ1-1 - TRBV5-4 CASSLGGRGSTEAFF TGTGCCAGCAGCCTGGGCGGTCGTGGGAGCACTGAAGCTTTCTTT
- TRBJ1-6 - TRBV6-5 CASRLSGDSPLHF TGTGCCAGCAGGCTATCGGGTGATTCACCCCTCCACTTT
- TRBJ1-2 TRBD1 TRBV6-6 CASSRSGGKDGYTF TGTGCCAGCAGCCGCTCAGGGGGCAAAGATGGCTACACCTTC
once TRBJ2-3 - TRBV5-1 CASSSRTGGTDTQYF TGCGCCAGCAGCTCAAGAACGGGGGGCACAGATACGCAGTATTTT
- TRBJ2-6 - TRBV13 CASSLTGSSPYGLSGANVLTF TGTGCCAGCAGCTTAACGGGATCTAGTCCATATGGTCTCTCGGGGGCCAACGTCCTGACTTTC
- TRBJ1-6 TRBD1 TRBV10-3 CAIREGDRNSPLHF TGTGCCATCCGAGAAGGGGACAGGAATTCACCCCTCCACTTT
- TRBJ1-3 - TRBV9 CASSASEGHTEGTGNTIYF TGTGCCAGCAGCGCAAGTGAGGGGCACACGGAGGGGACTGGAAACACCATATATTTT
- TRBJ2-7 TRBD1 TRBV28 CASAAGQAYEQYF TGTGCCAGCGCCGCCGGACAGGCCTACGAGCAGTACTTC
- TRBJ1-3 - TRBV4-1 CASSQFFPAGNTIYF TGCGCCAGCAGCCAATTCTTTCCGGCTGGAAACACCATATATTTT
- TRBJ2-6 - TRBV30 CAWTLQGANVLTF TGTGCCTGGACCCTACAGGGGGCCAACGTCCTGACTTTC
- TRBJ2-2 - TRBV5-1 CASSLGQPTGELFF TGCGCCAGCAGCTTGGGACAGCCCACCGGGGAGCTGTTTTTT
- TRBJ2-3 TRBD2 TRBV28 CASKLAGDTDTQYF TGTGCCAGCAAACTAGCGGGAGACACAGATACGCAGTATTTT
- TRBJ1-4 - TRBV6-5 CASSGGTQGRKLFF TGTGCCAGCAGTGGCGGGACTCAGGGACGGAAACTGTTTTTT
- TRBJ1-1 - TRBV6-6 CASSPRGGNTEAFF TGTGCCAGCAGCCCTCGGGGGGGGAACACTGAAGCTTTCTTT
- TRBJ1-2 - TRBV19 CASTTDRANYGYTF TGTGCCAGTACCACCGACAGAGCCAACTATGGCTACACCTTC
- TRBJ2-2 - TRBV14 CASSQAGANTGELFF TGTGCCAGCAGCCAAGCGGGAGCGAACACCGGGGAGCTGTTTTTT
few TRBJ1-4 - TRBV5-1 CASSLAVAGGGEKLFF TGCGCCAGCAGCTTGGCGGTGGCAGGAGGTGGTGAAAAACTGTTTTTT
- TRBJ1-2 TRBD1 TRBV4-1 CASSPTLTGGLGYTF TGCGCCAGCAGCCCGACTTTAACAGGGGGATTAGGCTACACCTTC
- TRBJ1-5 TRBD1 TRBV6-1 CASSDRQGGSNQPQHF TGTGCCAGCAGTGACCGACAGGGCGGCAGCAATCAGCCCCAGCATTTT
- TRBJ2-2 TRBD2 TRBV7-8 CASSLGGGGANTGELFF TGTGCCAGCAGCTTAGGGGGCGGGGGGGCGAACACCGGGGAGCTGTTTTTT
- TRBJ2-3 TRBD1 TRBV11-2 CASSLDRGTDTQYF TGTGCCAGCAGCTTGGACAGGGGGACAGATACGCAGTATTTT
- TRBJ2-1 - TRBV9 CASSVAGSTYNEQFF TGTGCCAGCAGCGTAGCTGGGAGTACCTACAATGAGCAGTTCTTC
- TRBJ1-3 - TRBV12-2 CASRGWEGSGNTIYF TGTGCAAGTCGCGGGTGGGAGGGCTCTGGAAACACCATATATTTT
- TRBJ2-7 - TRBV10-1 CASSERRGNYEQYF TGCGCCAGCAGTGAGAGAAGGGGAAATTACGAGCAGTACTTC
- TRBJ2-1 TRBD2 TRBV6-1 CASSLSGASYNEQFF TGTGCCAGCAGTCTTAGCGGGGCCTCCTACAATGAGCAGTTCTTC
- TRBJ2-1 TRBD2 TRBV11-3 CASSLDLGGSSYNEQFF TGTGCCAGCAGCTTAGATCTAGGCGGGAGCTCCTACAATGAGCAGTTCTTC
- TRBJ2-1 TRBD2 TRBV27 CASSFSGGDCNEQFF TGTGCCAGCAGTTTTAGCGGGGGGGATTGCAATGAGCAGTTCTTC
- TRBJ2-2 - TRBV6-6 CASSLGRGTGELFF TGTGCCAGCAGTTTGGGGCGCGGCACCGGGGAGCTGTTTTTT
- TRBJ2-5 - TRBV9 CASSAGEGTGQETQYF TGTGCCAGCAGCGCGGGGGAGGGGACAGGACAAGAGACCCAGTACTTC
few TRBJ1-5 - TRBV7-9 CASSQGNNNQPQHF TGTGCCAGCAGCCAGGGGAACAACAATCAGCCCCAGCATTTT
once TRBJ1-1 - TRBV7-9 CASTDHPRGMNTEAFF TGTGCCAGCACCGACCACCCTCGGGGTATGAACACTGAAGCTTTCTTT
- TRBJ1-1 TRBD1 TRBV6-1 CASSVGQGHTEAFF TGTGCCAGCAGTGTGGGACAGGGGCACACTGAAGCTTTCTTT
- TRBJ1-2 - TRBV2 CASSVLSRGDGYTF TGTGCCAGCAGTGTCCTTAGTCGGGGGGATGGCTACACCTTC
- TRBJ1-5 - TRBV11-3 CASAYRAQHF TGTGCCAGCGCCTATCGGGCCCAGCATTTT
- TRBJ2-7 - TRBV7-9 CASSGAGVLGEQYF TGTGCCAGCAGCGGAGCAGGGGTGCTTGGCGAGCAGTACTTC
- TRBJ2-7 TRBD2 TRBV11-2 CASSFGGGLLEQYF TGTGCCAGCAGCTTCGGGGGGGGCCTACTCGAGCAGTACTTC
- TRBJ2-4 - TRBV29-1 CSALGGSPAKNIQYF TGCAGCGCCCTCGGAGGCTCACCAGCCAAAAACATTCAGTACTTC